These 14 T cell receptor beta chains were all obtained from the same sample, sequenced in a study of T-cell reconstitution after alpha-beta-depleted transplantation in children. During its preparation, the TCRbeta library received unique molecular identifiers. TCRdb itself ran the PCR reads through MiXCR, one entry per CDR3 protein. The sample contains fewer than 550,000 distinct CDR3 sequences, approximately 10% of which appear only once. The sequencing used PBMCs, mostly from graft donor cells, collected 180 days after TCRalphabeta/CD19-depleted stem cell transplant. All receptors come from a female patient under 10 years old who had a stem cell transplant for aplastic anemia, so the T cells may come from the graft donor.

The rearrangement joins TRBV7-2 to TRBJ2-2; D is unclear. The ends were cut back, 2 bases at V and 6 bases at J, with 7 bases in the middle. In germline, CDR1 is SGHTA, CDR2 FQGNSA. The CDR3 is 13 residues long. CDR3 coding DNA: TGTGCCAGCAGCTTAAAAGAATCCGGGGAGCTGTTTTTT. Translation: CASSLKESGELFF.

This clonotype was seen more than once but under ten times. The V and J genes are TRBV29-1 and TRBJ1-2; no definite D call. The CDR3 runs 14 residues. V dropped 4 bases and J dropped 5 bases, with 17 bases sitting between them. In germline, CDR1 is SQVTM, CDR2 ANQGSEA. The CDR3 spells CSVVPPWVEYGYTF. The CDR3, as DNA: TGCAGCGTTGTCCCGCCTTGGGTGGAGTATGGCTACACCTTC. Filled out from reference TRBV29-1 and TRBJ1-2, the complete variable domain reads SAVISQKPSRDICQRGTSLTIQCQVDSQVTMMFWYRQQPGQSLTLIATANQGSEATYESGFVIDKFPISRPNLTFSTLTVSNMSPEDSSIYLCSVVPPWVEYGYTFGSGTRLTVV.

A few counts support this clonotype. V and J are TRBV12-3 or TRBV12-4 and TRBJ2-5; no firm D call. Between the trimmed V and J ends, which lost 7 bases and 2 bases, there was a span of 11 bases. The CDR3 runs 13 residues. The CDR3 bases are TGTGCCAGCAACTTGAAGGGACAAGAGACCCAGTACTTC. It specifies CASNLKGQETQYF.

The genes are TRBV29-1 and TRBJ2-5, with 9 bases aligning to TRBD2. Germline CDR1 and CDR2: SQVTM and ANQGSEA. The CDR3 is 17 residues long. The V and J ends lost 4 bases and 5 bases, in that order; junction bases with no gene match: 17. Written as DNA, the CDR3 is TGCAGCGTTGTTAGTGGGCTAGCGGGATTCGTTCGGGAGACCCAGTACTTC. Protein product: CSVVSGLAGFVRETQYF.

This clonotype appeared many times. The V call is TRBV6-1, the J call TRBJ2-3; possible D gene TRBD2, 5 bases. Germline assignment: CDR1 MNHNS and CDR2 SASEGT. V was trimmed by 6 bases and J by 4 bases, leaving 20 bases between them. This CDR3 spans 16 amino acids. CDR3 protein: CASSPTRKGAADTQYF. For the CDR3, the DNA is TGTGCCAGCAGCCCTACCCGGAAGGGAGCTGCAGATACGCAGTATTTT.

The gene calls are TRBV18 and TRBJ2-4; unclear D gene. The CDR3 has 15 amino acids. V shed 2 bases and J shed 0 bases, with 8 bases lying between them. Germline CDR1 and CDR2: KGHSH and LQKENI. The CDR3 spells CASSPMLLAKNIQYF. CDR3 DNA: TGTGCCAGCTCACCAATGTTACTAGCCAAAAACATTCAGTACTTC.

The chain joins TRBV4-3 to TRBJ1-1; 11 bases are shared with TRBD1. This CDR3 has 14 amino acids. Germline V gives CDR1 LGHNA, CDR2 YSLEER. V lost 3 bases and J lost 6; bases outside the gene matches: 3. The chain's CDR3 is CASSHRTGGPEAFF. Written as DNA, the CDR3 is TGCGCCAGCAGCCACCGGACAGGGGGCCCTGAAGCTTTCTTT.

This clonotype was detected ten times or more. The V call is TRBV28, the J call TRBJ2-1, with no clear D. The CDR3 loop spans 14 amino acids. Deletions cut 0 bases from V and 5 bases from J, with 8 bases between. The V gene's germline CDR1 is MDHEN and CDR2 SYDVKM. In nucleotides, the CDR3 is TGTGCCAGCAGTTTATGGGACCTCAACAATGAGCAGTTCTTC. Translation gives CASSLWDLNNEQFF.

The gene calls are TRBV4-2 and TRBJ1-4; TRBD1 might be the D (5 bases). The CDR3 runs to 16 residues. Germline V gene lookup returns CDR1 LGHNA and CDR2 YNFKEQ. The ends were cut back, 0 bases at V and 5 bases at J, with 13 bases in the middle. The CDR3 bases are TGTGCCAGCAGCCAAGAGCTGACAGCGAGGAATGAAAAACTGTTTTTT. Translation: CASSQELTARNEKLFF.

This clonotype was observed a few times. The V gene is TRBV4-2, the J gene TRBJ2-7, with D unclear. Trimming cost V 4 bases and J 2 bases, with 12 bases left between them. Germline V CDR1 and CDR2: LGHNA, YNFKEQ. This CDR3 is built from 14 residues. The CDR3 coding sequence is TGTGCCAGCAGCCCGCACGAGGAGACCTACGAGCAGTACTTC. Amino acids: CASSPHEETYEQYF.

This clonotype showed up many times. The CDR3 coding sequence is TGTGCCAGCAGACGAGGGGGCTCTGGAAACACCATATATTTT. Translated: CASRRGGSGNTIYF. The chain is built from TRBV28 and TRBJ1-3; perhaps TRBD1 as D (6 bases). The CDR3 runs to 14 residues. Germline loops: CDR1 MDHEN, CDR2 SYDVKM. V was cut by 6 bases and J by 0 bases, with 9 bases left in between.

CDR3 nucleotide sequence: TGCAGCGTTGCGGCAGCTAACTATGGCTACACCTTC. Protein product: CSVAAANYGYTF. J is TRBJ1-2 and V is TRBV29-1; D gene ambiguous. Looked up from germline, CDR1 is SQVTM and CDR2 is ANQGSEA. This CDR3 has 12 amino acids. The V end was cut by 4 bases, the J end by 0 bases, with 6 bases between.

This clonotype was observed a few times. The chain combines TRBV24-1 with TRBJ2-2; 7 nucleotides match TRBD2. CDR1 is KGHDR and CDR2 is SFDVKD in the germline V gene. This CDR3 is built from 12 residues. V lost 9 bases and J lost 3; bases outside the gene matches: 0. This CDR3 is CATGGDTGELFF. The CDR3 DNA is TGTGCCACCGGGGGGGACACCGGGGAGCTGTTTTTT.

This clonotype turned up a few times. The chain joins TRBV4-3 to TRBJ2-7; D might be TRBD2 (5 bases). This CDR3 is 14 amino acids long. Trimming shortened V by 1 base and J by 3 bases, and 10 bases separated the two germline ends. The germline gives CDR1 LGHNA, CDR2 YSLEER. The CDR3 is CASSQGRTGYEQYV. Here the CDR3 DNA reads TGCGCCAGCAGCCAAGGAAGGACTGGCTACGAGCAGTACGTC.